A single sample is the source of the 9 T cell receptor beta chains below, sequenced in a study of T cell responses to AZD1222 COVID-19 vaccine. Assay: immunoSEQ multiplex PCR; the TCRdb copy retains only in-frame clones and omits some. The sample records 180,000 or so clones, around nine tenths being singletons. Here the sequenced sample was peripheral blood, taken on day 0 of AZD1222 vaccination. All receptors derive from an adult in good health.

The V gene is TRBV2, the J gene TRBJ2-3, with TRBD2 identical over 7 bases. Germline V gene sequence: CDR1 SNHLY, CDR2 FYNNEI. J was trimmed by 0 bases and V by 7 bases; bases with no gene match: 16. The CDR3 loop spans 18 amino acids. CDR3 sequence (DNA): TGTGCCAGCACCGCCCCCGCGGGGGTCTTCCCTAGCACAGATACGCAGTATTTT. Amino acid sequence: CASTAPAGVFPSTDTQYF.

CDR3 protein: CASSLNPSTDTQYF. The CDR3 nucleotides are TGTGCCAGCAGCTTGAACCCTAGCACAGATACGCAGTATTTT. V and J are TRBV7-9 and TRBJ2-3; D gene ambiguous. The CDR3 loop spans 14 amino acids. The germline V and J ends were trimmed by 3 bases and 0 bases, with 7 bases remaining between them. Looked up from germline, CDR1 is SEHNR and CDR2 is FQNEAQ (reference sequence).

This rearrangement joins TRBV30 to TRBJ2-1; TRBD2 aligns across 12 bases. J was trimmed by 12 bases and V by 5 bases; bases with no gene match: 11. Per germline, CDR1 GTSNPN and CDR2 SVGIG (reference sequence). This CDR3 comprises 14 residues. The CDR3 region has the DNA TGTGCCTGGTCGTCTAGCGGGGGGGGAGATTGGCAGTTCTTC. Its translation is CAWSSSGGGDWQFF.

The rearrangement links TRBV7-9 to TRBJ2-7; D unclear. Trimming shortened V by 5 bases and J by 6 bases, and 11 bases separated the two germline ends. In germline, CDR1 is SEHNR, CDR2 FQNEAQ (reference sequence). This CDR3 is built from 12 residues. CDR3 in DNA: TGTGCCAGCAGCCCTAACGCAATCGAGCAGTACTTC. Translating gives CASSPNAIEQYF.

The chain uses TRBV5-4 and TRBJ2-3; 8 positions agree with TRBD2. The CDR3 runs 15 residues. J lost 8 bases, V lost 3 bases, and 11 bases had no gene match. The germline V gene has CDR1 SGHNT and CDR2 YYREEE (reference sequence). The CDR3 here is CASSSDGLAAGTQYF. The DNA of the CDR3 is TGTGCCAGCAGCTCGGATGGACTAGCTGCCGGTACGCAGTATTTT.

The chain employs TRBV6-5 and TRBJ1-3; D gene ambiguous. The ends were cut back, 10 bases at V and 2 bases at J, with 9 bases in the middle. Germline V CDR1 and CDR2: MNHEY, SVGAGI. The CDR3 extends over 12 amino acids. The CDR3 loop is CATGRAGNTIYF. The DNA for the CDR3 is TGTGCCACTGGGCGCGCTGGAAACACCATATATTTT.

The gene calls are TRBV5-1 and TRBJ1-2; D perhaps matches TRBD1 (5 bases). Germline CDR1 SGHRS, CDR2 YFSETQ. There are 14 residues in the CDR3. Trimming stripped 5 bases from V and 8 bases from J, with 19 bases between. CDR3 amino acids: CASSSSSGEEGYTF. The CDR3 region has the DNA TGCGCCAGCAGTTCTTCATCGGGGGAAGAGGGCTACACCTTC.

The CDR3 DNA is TGTGCCAGCAGTTCGGACAGGGAATCCAAGCAGTACTTC. This codes for CASSSDRESKQYF. J is TRBJ2-7 and V is TRBV27, with 8 bases lining up with TRBD1. CDR3 length: 13 amino acids. The germline V gene has CDR1 MNHEY and CDR2 SMNVEV (reference sequence). The V segment lost 4 bases and the J segment 8 bases; nucleotides outside the gene matches: 7.

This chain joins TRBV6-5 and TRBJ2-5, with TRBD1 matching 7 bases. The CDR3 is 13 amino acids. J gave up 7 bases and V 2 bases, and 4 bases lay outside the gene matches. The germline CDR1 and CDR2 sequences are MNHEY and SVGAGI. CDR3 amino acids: CASSYEQGMTQYF. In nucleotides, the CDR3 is TGTGCCAGCAGTTACGAACAGGGGATGACCCAGTACTTC.